The following is a TCR beta chain sequence with its context. The antigen remains undetermined. Naive CD8 cells lacked CD45RO and underwent positive selection for CCR7, leaving out terminally differentiated effector memory CD45RA+ cells. Using immunoSEQ multiplex PCR, the repertoire was profiled, and TCRdb retains in-frame clones only, with some absent. The table has about 590,000 clones, over 95% seen once. CDR1 is SGHDN and CDR2 is FVKESK in the germline V gene. This CDR3 has 14 residues. The germline V and J ends were trimmed by 5 bases and 0 bases, with 11 bases remaining between them. The data originate from a study of shared clonotypes between healthy human individuals. In the study overall: Plates per donor: three CD4 naive, three CD4 memory, two CD8 naive, one CD8 memory. Study observations and caveats: A handful of donors shared 4.5% to 6.5% of their naive CD4 clonotypes.

The source material was naive CD8+ T cells sorted from blood. The V and J genes are TRBV14 and TRBJ2-7; possibly TRBD2 for D (6 bases). The source of this sequence is a young woman in good health. This CDR3 reads CASSAGTGSYEQYF. As DNA, the CDR3 is TGTGCCAGCAGCGCCGGGACTGGCTCCTACGAGCAGTACTTC.